This T cell receptor beta chain was sequenced in a study of response to subunit inactivated influenza vaccine. Study-wide results and caveats: Authors suggested few new T cells are recruited by each seasonal influenza vaccination.

This CDR3 is built from 14 residues. Deletions cut 7 bases from V and 0 bases from J, with 10 bases between. A single record per CDR3 protein comes from TCRdb applying MiXCR to the RT-PCR reads. In the table there are over 400,000 distinct CDR3 sequences, approximately 11% of which are singletons. In regard to this clonotype: Its antigen is not known.

This receptor was identified in a man aged 50 to 59 who received an inactivated influenza vaccine. The chain uses TRBV12-3 or TRBV12-4 and TRBJ2-1; no clear D. Here the sequenced sample was PBMCs from blood, taken 40 to 50 days after vaccination. CDR3 amino acids: CASTRGSSYNEQFF. The CDR3 nucleotides read TGTGCCAGCACCCGAGGAAGCTCCTACAATGAGCAGTTCTTC.